Below, one T cell receptor beta chain is given with its context. Study members were between about 18 and 95 years old and lived in some 22 US regions. Assignments of participants to cohorts depended upon their own reported clinical history. For recovered donors of Cohort 3, there were two negative PCRs, clearance, or symptom resolution. The source of the sample is a study of blood T cell repertoires in COVID-19. Assay used: immunoSEQ multiplex PCR; TCRdb lists only in-frame clones, some missing. Counted here are around 150,000 clones, roughly 90% occurring once; the ten biggest clones make up approximately 7%. Looked up from germline, CDR1 is SEHNR and CDR2 is FQNEAQ (reference sequence). The CDR3 has 13 amino acids. Trimming cost V 5 bases and J 5 bases, with 12 bases left between them.

The sample consisted of PBMCs or T cells enriched from blood (not recorded which). The J gene is TRBJ1-1, the V gene TRBV7-9, with no clear D. The source of this sequence is a woman aged 50 to 60 who had recovered from COVID-19. The CDR3 loop is CASSQPRETEAFF. As DNA, the CDR3 is TGTGCCAGCAGCCAACCGCGTGAAACTGAAGCTTTCTTT.